These 32 T cell receptor beta chains share one sample of origin, sequenced in a study of cytomegalovirus exposure and HLA in healthy donors (dated by TCRdb to 2016 to 2017). Receptor amplification or capture employed the immunoSEQ multiplex PCR assay. For the multiplex PCR, a mixture combining 60 forward primers for TCR Vbeta segments and 13 reverse primers for TCR Jbeta segments was used. TCRdb limited this immuneACCESS table to in-frame rearrangements with V and J called. A share of clones is missing; checked studies link under half to unresolved V genes, and the rest is unexplained. Present in this sample are some 130,000 clones, roughly 80% of which were seen just once. The ten largest clonotypes hold over 2% of the sample. The source material was PBMCs. The source is a man under 40 in good health and CMV-seronegative.

The chain links TRBV9 to TRBJ2-7; D gene unclear. CDR1 is SGDLS and CDR2 is YYNGEE in the germline V gene. V was trimmed by 1 base and J by 0 bases, leaving 8 bases between them. The CDR3 is made up of 14 amino acids. CDR3 bases: TGTGCCAGCAGCGTAACTGAAAGCTCCTACGAGCAGTACTTC. Residues: CASSVTESSYEQYF.

The V and J genes are TRBV4-1 and TRBJ1-1; 11 bases are shared with TRBD1. Germline CDR1 is MGHRA and CDR2 is YSYEKL. V shed 2 bases and J 7 bases; nucleotides not matched to a gene: 9. There are 16 residues in the CDR3. CDR3 DNA: TGCGCCAGCAGCCAATATGGACAGGGGGCTGGAGTTGAAGCTTTCTTT. Its protein is CASSQYGQGAGVEAFF.

The rearrangement joins TRBV4-1 to TRBJ2-6, with 7 bases fitting TRBD1. The CDR3 runs to 17 residues. The V gene end was trimmed by 7 bases and the J gene end by 0 bases; junction bases not matched to a gene: 9. The germline V gene has CDR1 MGHRA and CDR2 YSYEKL. The CDR3 region is CASNKGQRSSGANVLTF. CDR3 coding DNA: TGCGCCAGCAATAAGGGACAGCGTAGCTCTGGGGCCAACGTCCTGACTTTC.

V usage is TRBV5-6 and J usage is TRBJ2-5; TRBD1 agrees at 9 bases. The CDR3 is 13 residues long. Germline V gene sequence: CDR1 SGHDT, CDR2 YYEEEE. V lost 4 bases to trimming and J lost 5 bases; unmatched junction nucleotides: 3. The CDR3: CASSGDRAETQYF. CDR3 nucleotide sequence: TGTGCCAGCAGCGGGGACAGGGCGGAGACCCAGTACTTC.

The J gene is TRBJ2-3, the V gene TRBV5-1; no reliable D call. The CDR3 is 13 amino acids. Germline V gene lookup returns CDR1 SGHRS and CDR2 YFSETQ. Trimming stripped 0 bases from V and 5 bases from J, with 7 bases between. The CDR3 is CASSLDVQDTQYF. As DNA, the CDR3 is TGCGCCAGCAGCTTGGATGTCCAAGATACGCAGTATTTT.

This chain connects TRBV28 to TRBJ2-7, with D possibly being TRBD1 (5 bases). The germline CDR1 and CDR2 sequences are MDHEN and SYDVKM. The CDR3 totals 16 residues. The germline V and J ends were trimmed by 6 bases and 2 bases, with 20 bases remaining between them. The CDR3 DNA reads as TGTGCCAGCAGCCCCATATGGTTGAAAGGGGCCTACGAGCAGTACTTC. As protein: CASSPIWLKGAYEQYF.

V is TRBV29-1 and J is TRBJ1-4, with a tentative D call TRBD1 (5 bases). Germline V gene lookup returns CDR1 SQVTM and CDR2 ANQGSEA. This CDR3 spans 12 amino acids. The V and J ends lost 1 base and 11 bases respectively, with 11 bases between them. The CDR3 DNA reads TGCAGCGTTGAAGGCAGGGAGGCGAAACTGTTTTTT. Encoded protein: CSVEGREAKLFF.

The rearrangement uses TRBV28 and TRBJ2-3; possibly TRBD2 for D (6 bases). V gave up 7 bases and J gave up 5 bases, with 16 bases separating them. This CDR3 has 14 residues. CDR1 is MDHEN, CDR2 SYDVKM, per germline. Written as DNA, the CDR3 is TGTGCCAGCATACAATCGGTGGGGGGAGATACGCAGTATTTT. Its translation is CASIQSVGGDTQYF.

The chain joins TRBV6-5 to TRBJ2-5; D possibly corresponds to TRBD2 (5 bases). This CDR3 spans 13 amino acids. CDR1 and CDR2 from the germline V gene are MNHEY and SVGAGI. The V and J ends lost 10 bases and 7 bases respectively, with 19 bases between them. The CDR3 DNA reads TGTGCCACCATGGACTTTCTACTAGGGACCCAGTACTTC. Protein sequence: CATMDFLLGTQYF.

This clone was recorded once. This chain joins TRBV15 and TRBJ1-1, with D perhaps TRBD1 (6 bases). The CDR3 has 13 amino acids. V was shortened by 0 bases and J by 11 bases, with 13 bases between the two germline ends. Per the germline V gene, CDR1 is LNHNV and CDR2 is YYDKDF (reference sequence). The CDR3 here is CATSREYRERAFF. The CDR3 DNA sequence: TGTGCCACCAGCAGAGAATACAGGGAGCGTGCTTTCTTT. Full variable domain (missing parts from reference TRBV15 and TRBJ1-1): DAMVIQNPRYQVTQFGKPVTLSCSQTLNHNVMYWYQQKSSQAPKLLFHYYDKDFNNEADTPDNFQSRRPNTSFCFLDIRSPGLGDTAMYLCATSREYRERAFFGQGTRLTVV.

This chain connects TRBV2 to TRBJ1-5; 9 bases align to TRBD1. The V and J ends lost 1 base and 4 bases, in that order; junction bases with no gene match: 2. This CDR3 is 15 amino acids long. The germline gives CDR1 SNHLY, CDR2 FYNNEI. The CDR3 region is CASSEEGTGNQPQHF. The CDR3 region has the DNA TGTGCCAGCAGTGAAGAAGGGACAGGGAATCAGCCCCAGCATTTT.

In this sample, this clone turned up once. The chain joins TRBV5-1 to TRBJ2-1, with 7 positions matching TRBD2. V was clipped by 7 bases and J by 2 bases; unmatched bases: 9. The CDR3 is 15 amino acids. CDR1 and CDR2 (germline): SGHRS, YFSETQ. The DNA of the CDR3 is TGCGCCAGCTGCTCGGCGGGGGTACCCTACAATGAGCAGTTCTTC. The encoded protein is CASCSAGVPYNEQFF.

By frequency in the sample, this clone is medium-sized. The chain couples TRBV27 to TRBJ2-7, with a weak D call TRBD1 (5 bases). The CDR3 consists of 13 residues. The germline V and J ends were trimmed by 0 bases and 6 bases, with 9 bases remaining between them. CDR1 MNHEY and CDR2 SMNVEV come from the germline V gene (reference sequence). The CDR3 sequence is CASSLSGRGEQYF. The CDR3 DNA is TGTGCCAGCAGTTTATCAGGTAGGGGCGAGCAGTACTTC.

The chain combines TRBV9 with TRBJ1-5; 10 bases fit TRBD1. J lost 2 bases, V lost 0 bases, and 8 bases had no gene match. The CDR3 consists of 18 residues. CDR1 SGDLS and CDR2 YYNGEE come from the germline V gene. Here the CDR3 reads CASSVEGQGTWRNQPQHF. Here the CDR3 DNA reads TGTGCCAGCAGCGTAGAGGGACAGGGGACTTGGCGCAATCAGCCCCAGCATTTT.

The CDR3 nucleotides are TGCGCCAGCAGCTTGGTTTCCAACTCCTACGAGCAGTACTTC. Amino acids: CASSLVSNSYEQYF. This chain uses TRBV5-1 with TRBJ2-7; no definite D call. Trimming removed 0 bases at V and 0 bases at J, with 7 bases between. Germline-derived CDR1 and CDR2 are SGHRS and YFSETQ. The CDR3 loop spans 14 amino acids. The full variable domain, rest sourced from reference TRBV5-1 and TRBJ2-7, is KAGVTQTPRYLIKTRGQQVTLSCSPISGHRSVSWYQQTPGQGLQFLFEYFSETQRNKGNFPGRFSGRQFSNSRSEMNVSTLELGDSALYLCASSLVSNSYEQYFGPGTRLTVT.

The rearrangement uses TRBV5-1 and TRBJ2-3, with D maybe TRBD1 (7 bases). Trimming removed 0 bases at V and 3 bases at J, with 17 bases between. The CDR3 consists of 17 residues. Germline CDR1 SGHRS, CDR2 YFSETQ. CDR3 nucleotides: TGCGCCAGCAGCTTGGCCATTTGGCAGGGGGGAACAGATACGCAGTATTTT. This gives the protein CASSLAIWQGGTDTQYF.

The chain links TRBV18 to TRBJ2-1; TRBD2 matches 10 bases. The CDR3 spans 14 residues. Looked up from germline, CDR1 is KGHSH and CDR2 is LQKENI. With V trimmed by 6 bases and J by 7 bases, 6 bases remained unmatched. This chain's CDR3 is CASSPSGSRNEQFF. DNA of the CDR3: TGTGCCAGCTCCCCTAGCGGGAGTCGGAATGAGCAGTTCTTC.

This clone was observed a handful of times. The CDR3 nucleotides read TGTGCCAGCAGCTTATCCCTAAACAGCCTCCTCGAGCAGTACTTC. It is translated as CASSLSLNSLLEQYF. The chain combines TRBV11-2 with TRBJ2-7; D ambiguous. The CDR3 runs to 15 residues. Germline CDR1 is SGHAT and CDR2 is FQNNGV. V lost 2 bases and J lost 6, with 17 bases in between.

This clone was counted between two and nine times. This rearrangement joins TRBV5-6 to TRBJ2-7; D remains unclear. The CDR3 consists of 13 residues. The V gene's germline CDR1 is SGHDT and CDR2 YYEEEE. Trimming removed 0 bases from V and 5 bases from J, with 9 bases in between. CDR3 loop: CASSLDVGDEQYF. The DNA for the CDR3 is TGTGCCAGCAGCTTGGATGTAGGAGACGAGCAGTACTTC.

This clone has more than one count but fewer than ten. The chain recombines TRBV18 with TRBJ2-7; TRBD1 agrees at 8 bases. Germline CDR1 and CDR2: KGHSH and LQKENI. Trimming removed 1 base from V and 3 bases from J; junction bases left unmatched: 5. The CDR3 has 15 amino acids. CDR3 DNA: TGTGCCAGCTCACCACGGACAGGGTCAAGCTACGAGCAGTACTTC. It encodes CASSPRTGSSYEQYF.

The chain recombines TRBV9 with TRBJ2-3; the D gene is possibly TRBD2 (5 bases). V was pared by 0 bases and J by 5 bases, with 13 bases between. From germline, CDR1 is SGDLS and CDR2 YYNGEE. The length of the CDR3 is 15 residues. The CDR3 region has the DNA TGTGCCAGCAGCGTAGTAGGTGTCCGGGGAGATACGCAGTATTTT. Translating gives CASSVVGVRGDTQYF.

The chain has TRBV7-8 and TRBJ1-2; D call uncertain. The CDR3 is 17 residues long. In germline, CDR1 is SGHVS, CDR2 FQNEAQ. Trimming left V 5 bases short and J 4 bases short, with 23 bases between. CDR3 in amino acids: CASSEWDLGDGSYGYTF. The CDR3 bases are TGTGCCAGCAGCGAATGGGATTTGGGAGACGGAAGCTATGGCTACACCTTC.

The sample holds a few counts of this clone. The chain employs TRBV30 and TRBJ1-5; D ambiguous. V was cut by 1 base and J by 4 bases, with 8 bases left in between. This CDR3 is built from 13 residues. Germline assignment: CDR1 GTSNPN and CDR2 SVGIG (reference sequence). The CDR3, as DNA: TGTGCCTGGAGTGACAGAAAAAATCAGCCCCAGCATTTT. This translates into CAWSDRKNQPQHF. Complete variable domain (other parts from reference TRBV30 and TRBJ1-5): SQTIHQWPATLVQPVGSPLSLECTVEGTSNPNLYWYRQAAGRGLQLLFYSVGIGQISSEVPQNLSASRPQDRQFILSSKKLLLSDSGFYLCAWSDRKNQPQHFGDGTRLSIL.

The chain recombines TRBV27 with TRBJ1-5; D gene uncertain. The CDR3 extends over 14 amino acids. CDR1 is MNHEY, CDR2 SMNVEV, per germline (reference sequence). V was clipped by 6 bases and J by 5 bases, with 14 bases between them. The CDR3 loop is CASSLAGFDQPQHF. CDR3 nucleotide sequence: TGTGCCAGCAGCTTAGCGGGGTTTGATCAGCCCCAGCATTTT.

The rearrangement uses TRBV12-5 and TRBJ1-2; D is undetermined. Germline lookup yields CDR1 LGHNT and CDR2 FRNRAP. Trimming removed 5 bases at V and 4 bases at J, with 14 bases between. The CDR3 is 14 amino acids. CDR3 residues: CASGPPGKVYGYTF. The CDR3, as DNA: TGTGCTAGTGGTCCTCCCGGGAAGGTCTATGGCTACACCTTC.

The rearrangement uses TRBV6-5 and TRBJ1-1; 10 nucleotides agree with TRBD1. From germline, CDR1 is MNHEY and CDR2 SVGAGI. V shed 4 bases and J 7 bases; nucleotides not matched to a gene: 6. CDR3 length: 14 amino acids. The CDR3 here is CASSSPGQGFEAFF. Here the CDR3 DNA reads TGTGCCAGCAGTTCCCCGGGACAGGGGTTTGAAGCTTTCTTT.

The chain recombines TRBV25-1 with TRBJ1-2, with TRBD1 as a possible D gene (6 bases). Per the germline V gene, CDR1 is MGHDK and CDR2 is SYGVNS. V was shortened by 5 bases and J by 4 bases, with 11 bases between the two germline ends. The CDR3 runs 13 residues. CDR3 coding DNA: TGTGCCAGCAGTAGACAGGTTTCCTATGGCTACACCTTC. Encoded protein: CASSRQVSYGYTF.

The rearrangement links TRBV7-8 to TRBJ2-2, with D possibly TRBD1 on 7 matching bases. Germline V lookup: CDR1 SGHVS, CDR2 FQNEAQ. V was clipped by 7 bases and J by 1 base, with 28 bases between them. The CDR3 extends over 20 amino acids. The CDR3 region is CASTLSWRGPGVWNTGELFF. The CDR3 region has the DNA TGTGCCAGCACCCTAAGTTGGAGGGGGCCGGGTGTTTGGAACACCGGGGAGCTGTTTTTT. Based on the CDR3 plus reference TRBV7-8 and TRBJ2-2, the full variable domain is GAGVSQSPRYKVAKRGQDVALRCDPISGHVSLFWYQQALGQGPEFLTYFQNEAQLDKSGLPSDRFFAERPEGSVSTLKIQRTQQEDSAVYLCASTLSWRGPGVWNTGELFFGEGSRLTVL.

The rearrangement joins TRBV6-5 to TRBJ2-2; 10 positions match TRBD1. The germline gives CDR1 MNHEY, CDR2 SVGAGI. The CDR3 runs 15 residues. J lost 1 base, V lost 6 bases, and 2 bases had no gene match. For the CDR3, the DNA is TGTGCCAGCAGCCGGGACAGGGGGAACACCGGGGAGCTGTTTTTT. Its protein product is CASSRDRGNTGELFF.

This clone turned up a few times. The CDR3 here is CASSLGTGENTIYF. CDR3 coding DNA: TGCGCCAGCAGCCTCGGGACAGGGGAAAACACCATATATTTT. The gene calls are TRBV5-1 and TRBJ1-3, with 10 bases identical to TRBD1. This CDR3 comprises 14 residues. The germline V gene encodes CDR1 SGHRS and CDR2 YFSETQ. Unmatched junction bases numbered 4, after V lost 4 bases and J lost 6 bases.

V usage is TRBV29-1 and J usage is TRBJ2-7; 9 bases are a match to TRBD1. After removal of 5 bases from V and 2 bases from J, the junction contained 7 bases not matched to a gene. This CDR3 region has 14 residues. The germline CDR1 and CDR2 sequences are SQVTM and ANQGSEA. Written as DNA, the CDR3 is TGCAGCGTTTTCCCGGGACAGGGTGCCTACGAGCAGTACTTC. It yields the protein CSVFPGQGAYEQYF.

This clone was observed once. The V and J genes are TRBV5-1 and TRBJ2-3; 7 bases match TRBD1. The CDR3 spans 15 residues. Germline trimming cut 2 bases from V and 2 bases from J; bases unmatched to any gene: 5. CDR1 is SGHRS, CDR2 YFSETQ, per germline. CDR3 nucleotides: TGCGCCAGCAGCTTCGGGACAGTAATCACAGATACGCAGTATTTT. Translation gives CASSFGTVITDTQYF.